This entry lists 17 T cell receptor beta chains sequenced from one sample in a study of cytomegalovirus exposure and HLA in healthy donors (dated 2017 in TCRdb). Library preparation employed the immunoSEQ multiplex PCR assay. TCRdb took this table from immuneACCESS and kept in-frame rearrangements with V and J called. Such tables lack part of the clones; where checked against another copy, unresolved V genes explain under half of the gap, and the rest is unexplained. This sample holds roughly 200,000 clones; roughly 86% were observed only once. Roughly 6.6% of the sample comes from the top ten. What was sequenced was PBMCs. The receptors were gathered from a man aged 30 to 39 in good health and CMV-seropositive.

The chain links TRBV7-9 to TRBJ2-7; 7 bases fit TRBD1. The germline V gene has CDR1 SEHNR and CDR2 FQNEAQ (reference sequence). CDR3 size: 15 residues. V lost 5 bases and J lost 3; bases outside the gene matches: 10. The CDR3 sequence: CASSPWTGRNYEQYF. In nucleotides, the CDR3 is TGTGCCAGCAGCCCGTGGACAGGCCGGAACTACGAGCAGTACTTC.

The rearrangement uses TRBV19 and TRBJ2-2; 7 nucleotides line up with TRBD2. From germline, CDR1 is LNHDA and CDR2 SQIVND (reference sequence). This CDR3 contains 14 residues. The trim removed 7 bases at V and 4 bases at J, leaving 6 bases unmatched. DNA of the CDR3: TGTGCCAGTAATACGGGAGGCTCCACCGGGGAGCTGTTTTTT. It codes for CASNTGGSTGELFF.

This sequence joins TRBV2 and TRBJ1-4; 7 positions agree with TRBD1. The CDR3 spans 14 residues. J gave up 4 bases and V 9 bases, and 8 bases lay outside the gene matches. Germline V CDR1 and CDR2: SNHLY, FYNNEI. This CDR3 reads CASNRGLLNEKLFF. The CDR3 DNA follows: TGTGCCAGTAACAGGGGCCTACTTAATGAAAAACTGTTTTTT.

V is TRBV7-9 and J is TRBJ2-3; the D is unclear. This CDR3 has 11 residues. The germline CDR1 and CDR2 sequences are SEHNR and FQNEAQ (reference sequence). The ends were cut back, 5 bases at V and 6 bases at J, with 6 bases in the middle. CDR3 in amino acids: CASSQPDTQYF. The CDR3 nucleotides read TGTGCCAGCAGCCAACCGGATACGCAGTATTTT.

The V call is TRBV28, the J call TRBJ2-7; 7 bases agree with TRBD2. CDR1 MDHEN and CDR2 SYDVKM come from the germline V gene. J gave up 4 bases and V 3 bases, and 6 bases lay outside the gene matches. The CDR3 contains 14 residues. In nucleotides, the CDR3 is TGTGCCAGCAGTTTTTTGGCGGGAGCTTACGAGCAGTACTTC. It specifies CASSFLAGAYEQYF.

The V and J genes are TRBV6-6 and TRBJ1-2, with 12 bases matching TRBD1. The CDR3 covers 16 residues. J lost 6 bases, V lost 2 bases, and 7 bases had no gene match. Germline V gene lookup returns CDR1 MNHNY and CDR2 SVGAGI (reference sequence). The CDR3, as DNA: TGTGCCAGCAGTTACAGGGACAGGGGGCGCGTGGATGGCTACACCTTC. Amino acids: CASSYRDRGRVDGYTF.

This chain uses TRBV28 with TRBJ1-2; D is ambiguous. Germline lookup yields CDR1 MDHEN and CDR2 SYDVKM. The ends were cut back, 10 bases at V and 14 bases at J, with 20 bases in the middle. The length of the CDR3 is 11 residues. The CDR3 spells CATGASHLGTF. The CDR3 bases are TGTGCCACGGGAGCCAGCCACCTTGGTACCTTC.

The table lists this clone with a few counts. This chain joins TRBV2 and TRBJ2-7; D possibly corresponds to TRBD2 (6 bases). V lost 11 bases and J lost 6, with 17 bases in between. Germline CDR1 reads SNHLY; CDR2 reads FYNNEI. The length of the CDR3 is 12 residues. CDR3 nucleotides: TGTGCCCTCAGGGCTAGCGTATCCGAGCAGTACTTC. Amino acid sequence: CALRASVSEQYF.

The gene calls are TRBV30 and TRBJ1-1; D is unclear. Trimming stripped 6 bases from V and 0 bases from J, with 5 bases between. Germline V gives CDR1 GTSNPN, CDR2 SVGIG (reference sequence). The CDR3 is 11 residues long. As DNA, the CDR3 is TGTGCCTGTTGGTTGAACACTGAAGCTTTCTTT. Its translation is CACWLNTEAFF. The whole variable domain, remainder taken from reference TRBV30 and TRBJ1-1, is SQTIHQWPATLVQPVGSPLSLECTVEGTSNPNLYWYRQAAGRGLQLLFYSVGIGQISSEVPQNLSASRPQDRQFILSSKKLLLSDSGFYLCACWLNTEAFFGQGTRLTVV.

The rearrangement uses TRBV5-1 and TRBJ2-7, with 9 positions matching TRBD1. Trimming took 2 bases from V and 0 from J; bases not matched to a gene: 6. CDR1 is SGHRS, CDR2 YFSETQ, per germline. This CDR3 region has 16 residues. CDR3 DNA sequence: TGCGCCAGCAGCTTATGGCCGGGACAGGGCTCCTACGAGCAGTACTTC. This translates into CASSLWPGQGSYEQYF.

J is TRBJ2-2 and V is TRBV7-8; 11 bases are a match to TRBD1. The junction had 6 bases not matched to a gene; V was cut back by 3 bases and J by 6 bases. Looked up from germline, CDR1 is SGHVS and CDR2 is FQNEAQ. The CDR3 consists of 16 residues. In DNA form, the CDR3 reads TGTGCCAGCAGCTTTCCTGGACAGGGGGCCTCCGGGGAGCTGTTTTTT. This translates into CASSFPGQGASGELFF.

This clone was observed a few times. The chain carries TRBV4-1 and TRBJ1-5, with D perhaps TRBD1 (5 bases). Germline V gives CDR1 MGHRA, CDR2 YSYEKL. Trimming took 4 bases from V and 1 from J, leaving 14 bases between them. CDR3 size: 16 residues. CDR3 sequence reads: CASSPESGLSNQPQHF. CDR3 sequence (DNA): TGCGCCAGCAGCCCAGAGTCAGGGTTGAGCAATCAGCCCCAGCATTTT.

The gene calls are TRBV6-4 and TRBJ1-6; 7 nucleotides match TRBD1. Germline V CDR1 and CDR2: MRHNA, SNTAGT. J lost 7 bases, V lost 7 bases, and 7 bases had no gene match. The CDR3 extends over 14 amino acids. CDR3 in DNA: TGTGCCAGCAAAGAGACAGGGACAAATTCACCCCTCCACTTT. Translation: CASKETGTNSPLHF.

The V call is TRBV29-1, the J call TRBJ1-5; 7 bases fit TRBD1. Losses at the gene ends were 4 bases for V and 2 bases for J; bases not matched to a gene: 29. This CDR3 contains 22 residues. CDR1 and CDR2 from the germline V gene are SQVTM and ANQGSEA. CDR3 nucleotides: TGCAGCGTTGGAGAACAGGGGATCGGCAATCAGCCCCCACCAATCGGCAATCAGCCCCAGCATTTT. Its protein product is CSVGEQGIGNQPPPIGNQPQHF. Supplemented by reference TRBV29-1 and TRBJ1-5, the full variable domain reads SAVISQKPSRDICQRGTSLTIQCQVDSQVTMMFWYRQQPGQSLTLIATANQGSEATYESGFVIDKFPISRPNLTFSTLTVSNMSPEDSSIYLCSVGEQGIGNQPPPIGNQPQHFGDGTRLSIL.

This chain links TRBV6-1 with TRBJ2-7; D gene unclear. Germline CDR1 and CDR2: MNHNS and SASEGT. The V and J ends lost 6 bases and 4 bases respectively, with 16 bases between them. There are 14 residues in the CDR3. This chain's CDR3 is CASSPGPRSYEQYF. The CDR3 nucleotides read TGTGCCAGCAGCCCGGGCCCGCGGTCTTACGAGCAGTACTTC.

This chain links TRBV7-3 with TRBJ1-1; D might be TRBD1 (6 bases). The CDR3 consists of 13 residues. V was trimmed by 0 bases and J by 8 bases, leaving 10 bases between them. The germline CDR1 and CDR2 sequences are SGHTA and FQGTGA. CDR3 residues: CASSLTLQGEAFF. CDR3 bases: TGTGCCAGCAGCTTAACCTTACAGGGCGAAGCTTTCTTT. Complete variable domain (other parts from reference TRBV7-3 and TRBJ1-1): GAGVSQTPSNKVTEKGKYVELRCDPISGHTALYWYRQSLGQGPEFLIYFQGTGAADDSGLPNDRFFAVRPEGSVSTLKIQRTERGDSAVYLCASSLTLQGEAFFGQGTRLTVV.

V usage is TRBV11-2 and J usage is TRBJ2-1; 10 nucleotides line up with TRBD2. V shed 4 bases and J 3 bases; nucleotides not matched to a gene: 6. The V gene's germline CDR1 is SGHAT and CDR2 FQNNGV. The CDR3 spans 16 residues. The CDR3 DNA reads TGTGCCAGCAGCTGGAAGCTAGCGGGGGACTACAATGAGCAGTTCTTC. As protein: CASSWKLAGDYNEQFF.